These 5 T cell receptor beta chains originate from one sample sequenced in a study of OX40 agonist ivuxolimab in advanced cancers. Data came from immunoSEQ multiplex PCR; TCRdb stores just in-frame clones and leaves some out. The sample yields 58,000 or so clones, 65% to 90% seen once. Sequences were derived from CD4+ or CD8+ T cells sorted from blood, sampled in a trial of the OX40 agonist ivuxolimab. The source is an adult with an advanced solid tumor such as melanoma, head and neck, liver or kidney cancer.

The chain is built from TRBV6-6 and TRBJ1-5, with 10 bases identical to TRBD1. Per germline, CDR1 MNHNY and CDR2 SVGAGI (reference sequence). Unmatched junction bases numbered 8, after V lost 5 bases and J lost 4 bases. This CDR3 is built from 16 residues. The CDR3, as DNA: TGTGCCAGCAGTAAGCCTAGACAGGGGGCAAATCAGCCCCAGCATTTT. It codes for CASSKPRQGANQPQHF.

DNA of the CDR3: TGTGCCAGCACTACCGGGGCGAGCCCTGAAGCTTTCTTT. Amino acids: CASTTGASPEAFF. V is TRBV18 and J is TRBJ1-1; D possibly corresponds to TRBD1 (5 bases). Trimming removed 8 bases at V and 6 bases at J, with 16 bases between. CDR3 length: 13 amino acids. The V gene's germline CDR1 is KGHSH and CDR2 LQKENI.

The chain has TRBV5-5 and TRBJ1-4; D is ambiguous. The V gene's germline CDR1 is SGHKS and CDR2 YYEKEE (reference sequence). V was pared by 0 bases and J by 6 bases, with 12 bases between. CDR3 length: 15 residues. The CDR3 protein is CASSLAATNHEKLFF. In DNA form, the CDR3 reads TGTGCCAGCAGCTTGGCCGCCACAAACCATGAAAAACTGTTTTTT.

The chain employs TRBV18 and TRBJ1-1, with D uncertain. V lost 3 bases and J lost 1, with 9 bases in between. This CDR3 region has 14 residues. The germline CDR1 and CDR2 sequences are KGHSH and LQKENI. CDR3 loop: CASSPLPPNTEAFF. DNA of the CDR3: TGTGCCAGCTCACCGCTGCCCCCGAACACTGAAGCTTTCTTT.

V usage is TRBV6-1 and J usage is TRBJ1-5; TRBD1 is a possible D gene (5 bases). This CDR3 is built from 19 residues. The V end was cut by 1 base, the J end by 0 bases, with 19 bases between. Germline lookup yields CDR1 MNHNS and CDR2 SASEGT. This CDR3 is CASSEVIPFDSYSNQPQHF. In DNA form, the CDR3 reads TGTGCCAGCAGTGAAGTAATCCCCTTTGACAGTTATAGCAATCAGCCCCAGCATTTT.